What follows describes a single TCR beta chain. Its matching antigen is unknown. This specimen belongs to a study of identical twins. Via MiXCR, TCRdb re-called the 5' RACE reads, giving one row per CDR3 protein. Of 1.5 million to 2 million distinct CDR3 sequences listed, roughly a third are singletons. Study-wide findings and caveats: The models systematically underestimated how much out-of-frame TCR alpha was shared in monozygotic twins. Low generation-probability sequences were in excess among twin-shared out-of-frame alpha sequences.

This CDR3 is built from 17 residues. The V gene's germline CDR1 is SGHAT and CDR2 FQNNGV. Trimming at V came to 6 bases and at J to 0 bases, leaving 11 bases not matched to a gene. Sequencing was carried out using cord blood. The receptor was derived from a newborn girl in good health. This sequence joins TRBV11-2 and TRBJ2-3; 8 bases align to TRBD2. CDR3 loop: CASREGLVRPSTDTQYF. DNA of the CDR3: TGTGCCAGCAGAGAGGGACTAGTCAGGCCTAGCACAGATACGCAGTATTTT.